The clone carrying this T cell receptor (beta chain) has at least ten counts. Its matching antigen is unknown. The data stem from a study of glioma-infiltrating T cells. Background on the study: Low-grade gliomas were grade II; glioblastomas were grade IV at initial diagnosis. Sequencing aimed for roughly 4.5- to 11-fold coverage of about a million peripheral T cells. Study-wide points: Above-expected tissue-blood divergence occurred in all gliomas, most in low-grade ones.

TCR alpha and beta CDR3 regions were amplified from RNA using iRepertoire nested multiplex PCR. TCRdb ran MiXCR on the multiplex PCR reads and lists one entry per CDR3 protein. The data show about 410,000 distinct CDR3 sequences, 41% seen once. V lost 5 bases and J 2 bases, leaving 16 bases between the germline ends. The length of the CDR3 is 16 residues. CDR1 is MNHNS, CDR2 SASEGT, per germline. The chain has TRBV6-1 and TRBJ1-5; no clear D gene. What was sequenced was glioma tissue, nonneoplastic brain tissue, or PBMCs (not recorded which). The TCR sequence derives from a human donor with low-grade glioma or glioblastoma, undergoing nonglioma brain surgery, or in good health (not recorded which). The CDR3 here is CASSPREGIGNQPQHF. In DNA form, the CDR3 reads TGTGCCAGCAGTCCGCGAGAAGGGATCGGCAATCAGCCCCAGCATTTT.